Presented here are 19 T cell receptor beta chains from one specimen sequenced in a study of T cells in Graves' hyperthyroidism and ophthalmopathy. Amplified TCR beta CDR3 regions came from RNA transcripts. Initially, a first-round RT-PCR of the TCR CDR3 employed the HTBI primer set. Each CDR3 protein is one row after TCRdb ran MiXCR on the multiplex PCR reads. Of hundreds of thousands of distinct CDR3 sequences listed, just under 45% are singletons. Sequencing was carried out using peripheral blood or thyroid tissue (not recorded which). These receptors came from an adult man with Graves' disease, either hyperthyroidism or ophthalmopathy (not recorded which).

This clonotype was seen only a few times. A much more abundant neighbour one base away suggests this may be a read error. The J gene is TRBJ1-2, the V gene TRBV7-4; a weak D match, TRBD1 (6 bases). Germline V gives CDR1 SGHVT, CDR2 SQSDAQ. The CDR3 length is 13 residues. DNA for the CDR3: TGTGCCAGCAGCTTATTGGCAGGGGCTGGCTACATCTTC. This sequence encodes CASSLLAGAGYIF.

The CDR3 DNA reads as TGTGCCAGCAGCTTCACAATCCCTACCGGGACAGGGGATATAGAGGGCAATCAGCCCCAGCATTTT. It codes for CASSFTIPTGTGDIEGNQPQHF. V usage is TRBV7-8 and J usage is TRBJ1-5; 10 bases map to TRBD1. After removal of 3 bases from V and 2 bases from J, the junction contained 22 bases not matched to a gene. The CDR3 loop spans 22 amino acids. Germline-derived CDR1 and CDR2 are SGHVS and FQNEAQ.

The chain carries TRBV15 and TRBJ1-2; perhaps TRBD1 as D (6 bases). Trimming removed 3 bases from V and 4 bases from J, with 9 bases in between. Germline CDR1 reads LNHNV; CDR2 reads YYDKDF (reference sequence). The CDR3 runs 13 residues. The CDR3 protein is CATSSEDSYGYTF. Written as DNA, the CDR3 is TGTGCCACCAGCAGTGAGGACAGCTATGGCTACACCTTC.

The gene calls are TRBV7-9 and TRBJ2-7, with 10 positions matching TRBD2. Germline V CDR1 and CDR2: SEHNR, FQNEAQ (reference sequence). J gave up 2 bases and V 4 bases, and 5 bases lay outside the gene matches. The CDR3 has 15 amino acids. The CDR3 sequence: CASSSGLAETYEQYF. As DNA, the CDR3 is TGTGCCAGCAGCTCCGGACTAGCGGAAACCTACGAGCAGTACTTC.

For this clonotype: This sequence may be a read error, since a much larger clone differs from it by one base. The genes are TRBV10-3 and TRBJ2-7; TRBD2 is a possible D gene (5 bases). Germline loops: CDR1 ENHRY, CDR2 SYGVKD. The CDR3 contains 16 residues. The CDR3, as DNA: TGTGCCACCAGTGATTCACGGGGTTCGGGAAACTACGAGCAGTACTTC. It translates to CATSDSRGSGNYEQYF.

Ten or more counts support this clonotype. The chain employs TRBV10-2 and TRBJ1-2; 8 bases are shared with TRBD1. The CDR3 has 13 amino acids. Trimming at V came to 4 bases and at J to 6 bases, leaving 4 bases not matched to a gene. Germline CDR1 reads WSHSY; CDR2 reads SAAADI. The CDR3 DNA reads TGCGCCAGCAGTGGGCAGGGGGCGCATGGCTACACCTTC. Its protein is CASSGQGAHGYTF.

This clonotype was picked up many times. The gene calls are TRBV10-3 and TRBJ1-1; a possible D gene is TRBD1 (5 bases). V was cut by 2 bases and J by 1 base, with 8 bases left in between. Germline-derived CDR1 and CDR2 are ENHRY and SYGVKD. The CDR3 covers 14 residues. CDR3 loop: CAISEAGANTEAFF. Here the CDR3 DNA reads TGTGCCATCAGTGAGGCCGGGGCGAACACTGAAGCTTTCTTT.

The sample holds many counts of this clonotype. This rearrangement joins TRBV2 to TRBJ1-5; no clear D gene. Trimming left V 6 bases short and J 3 bases short, with 12 bases between. The germline CDR1 and CDR2 sequences are SNHLY and FYNNEI. This CDR3 has 14 residues. DNA of the CDR3: TGTGCCAGCAGAGCAAACGGTCCCAATCAGCCCCAGCATTTT. The encoded protein is CASRANGPNQPQHF.

A few counts support this clonotype. V and J are TRBV24-1 and TRBJ2-2, with D tentatively TRBD1 or TRBD2 (5 bases each). This CDR3 region has 13 residues. V gave up 4 bases and J gave up 6 bases, with 8 bases separating them. CDR1 KGHDR and CDR2 SFDVKD come from the germline V gene. CDR3 nucleotides: TGTGCCACCAGTGACGTGGGGGCCGGGGAGCTGTTTTTT. Encoded protein: CATSDVGAGELFF.

This clonotype was found many times. The chain joins TRBV19 to TRBJ1-6, with D unresolved. V dropped 3 bases and J dropped 8 bases, with 8 bases sitting between them. The CDR3 runs 13 residues. Per the germline V gene, CDR1 is LNHDA and CDR2 is SQIVND (reference sequence). The CDR3 protein is CASSILAHSPLHF. The CDR3 coding sequence is TGTGCCAGTAGTATTCTCGCCCATTCACCCCTCCACTTT. The whole variable domain, remainder taken from reference TRBV19 and TRBJ1-6, is DGGITQSPKYLFRKEGQNVTLSCEQNLNHDAMYWYRQDPGQGLRLIYYSQIVNDFQKGDIAEGYSVSREKKESFPLTVTSAQKNPTAFYLCASSILAHSPLHFGNGTRLTVT.

This clonotype was detected only once. V gene TRBV2 combines with J gene TRBJ1-3, with 9 bases matching TRBD1. V shed 7 bases and J 4 bases; nucleotides not matched to a gene: 8. This CDR3 is built from 15 residues. The germline CDR1 and CDR2 sequences are SNHLY and FYNNEI. The CDR3 nucleotides are TGTGCCAGCACCTTACAGGGGGCAGGAGGAAACACCATATATTTT. This encodes CASTLQGAGGNTIYF.

At least ten counts were recorded for this clonotype. The chain has TRBV20-1 and TRBJ2-5, with TRBD2 matching over 12 bases. The CDR3 has 16 amino acids. The germline gives CDR1 DFQATT, CDR2 SNEGSKA (reference sequence). The ends lost 6 bases at V and 1 base at J; junction bases unmatched: 9. This chain's CDR3 is CSASLTSGGPQETQYF. The CDR3 DNA is TGCAGTGCCTCCCTGACTAGCGGGGGACCCCAAGAGACCCAGTACTTC.

This clonotype was counted ten times or more. The chain couples TRBV29-1 to TRBJ1-4; tentatively, D is TRBD1 (6 bases). The CDR3 covers 14 residues. CDR1 and CDR2 from the germline V gene are SQVTM and ANQGSEA. The V end lost 6 bases, the J end lost 7 bases, and 18 bases lay between the germline ends. CDR3 sequence (DNA): TGCAGCGTCGGACAACGGGGGCGGAGTGAAAAACTGTTTTTT. Amino acids: CSVGQRGRSEKLFF.

This chain uses TRBV12-3 or TRBV12-4 with TRBJ1-4; possible D gene TRBD1, 6 bases. This CDR3 has 15 residues. Trimming pared 6 bases from V and 6 bases from J, leaving 17 bases between. CDR3: CASRSGVLGDEKLFF. The DNA for the CDR3 is TGTGCCAGCAGATCAGGGGTTCTGGGAGATGAAAAACTGTTTTTT.

This clonotype was observed a handful of times. V gene TRBV7-9 combines with J gene TRBJ1-4, with 9 bases aligning to TRBD1. CDR3 size: 15 residues. With V trimmed by 1 base and J by 7 bases, 4 bases remained unmatched. Germline loops: CDR1 SEHNR, CDR2 FQNEAQ (reference sequence). The CDR3 here is CASSLVTGGSEKLFF. DNA for the CDR3: TGTGCCAGCAGCTTAGTGACAGGGGGATCTGAAAAACTGTTTTTT.

The rearrangement links TRBV6-5 to TRBJ2-2; TRBD1 matches at 7 bases. Trimming removed 2 bases from V and 5 bases from J; junction bases left unmatched: 8. CDR1 MNHEY and CDR2 SVGAGI come from the germline V gene. The CDR3 length is 16 residues. CDR3 nucleotide sequence: TGTGCCAGCAGTTACCCGGCAGGGGGTGGTACCGGGGAGCTGTTTTTT. This codes for CASSYPAGGGTGELFF.

V usage is TRBV5-1 and J usage is TRBJ2-2; 14 nucleotides line up with TRBD2. Germline V gene data show CDR1 as SGHRS and CDR2 as YFSETQ. Trimming removed 5 bases from V and 6 bases from J; junction bases left unmatched: 12. The CDR3 spans 18 residues. The CDR3 sequence: CASSPGLAGGFVAGELFF. Written as DNA, the CDR3 is TGCGCCAGCAGTCCAGGACTAGCGGGAGGATTCGTTGCCGGGGAGCTGTTTTTT.

There are a few counts of this clonotype. The chain carries TRBV5-1 and TRBJ1-2; 8 bases match TRBD1. This CDR3 has 15 residues. CDR1 is SGHRS and CDR2 is YFSETQ in the germline V gene. J gave up 3 bases and V 4 bases, and 8 bases lay outside the gene matches. CDR3 loop: CASSPWTGWDYGYTF. In DNA form, the CDR3 reads TGCGCCAGCAGCCCCTGGACAGGGTGGGACTATGGCTACACCTTC.

The rearrangement uses TRBV20-1 and TRBJ1-5; 9 positions match TRBD1. With 2 bases clipped from V and 5 bases from J, the junction kept 13 bases outside the gene matches. This CDR3 is 17 amino acids long. In germline, CDR1 is DFQATT, CDR2 SNEGSKA (reference sequence). The CDR3 is CSARPSPLQGADQPQHF. In DNA form, the CDR3 reads TGCAGTGCTAGACCCAGTCCTTTACAGGGGGCTGATCAGCCCCAGCATTTT.